Each of the 29 T cell receptor beta chains below was sequenced from the same sample in a study of shared clonotypes between healthy human individuals. Naive CD8 cells lacked CD45RO and underwent positive selection for CCR7, leaving out terminally differentiated effector memory CD45RA+ cells. The data were produced by immunoSEQ multiplex PCR, yet TCRdb's version contains in-frame clones alone and is incomplete. The sample contains about 1,800,000 clones, 85% to 95% of which appear only once. The sequenced sample consisted of naive CD8+ T cells sorted from blood. These receptors all stem from a man younger than 30 in good health.

This rearrangement joins TRBV2 to TRBJ2-5, with TRBD2 identical over 12 bases. V was clipped by 8 bases and J by 4 bases; unmatched bases: 8. Germline CDR1 and CDR2: SNHLY and FYNNEI. The CDR3 totals 15 residues. The CDR3 region is CASQKLAGGRETQYF. For the CDR3, the DNA is TGTGCCAGCCAGAAACTAGCGGGGGGTAGAGAGACCCAGTACTTC.

As concerns this clone: Other DNA sequences from this sample encode an identical CDR3 as well. The chain couples TRBV7-9 to TRBJ2-1, with 7 bases aligning to TRBD2. Germline CDR1 and CDR2: SEHNR and FQNEAQ (reference sequence). There are 14 residues in the CDR3. Trimming took 1 base from V and 7 from J; bases not matched to a gene: 4. DNA for the CDR3: TGTGCCAGCAGCTTAGTTGGGGGGGATAATGAGCAGTTCTTC. Amino acids: CASSLVGGDNEQFF.

The V gene is TRBV28, the J gene TRBJ2-1; no reliable D call. Germline CDR1 reads MDHEN; CDR2 reads SYDVKM. The V gene lost 5 bases and the J gene lost 8 bases, with 16 bases spanning the gap. The CDR3 extends over 14 amino acids. This CDR3 is CASSLRSYVYEQFF. As DNA, the CDR3 is TGTGCCAGCAGTCTCAGGTCCTACGTGTATGAGCAGTTCTTC.

This rearrangement joins TRBV4-3 to TRBJ1-2; 7 positions match TRBD1. In germline, CDR1 is LGHNA, CDR2 YSLEER. The CDR3 consists of 15 residues. Trimming cost V 4 bases and J 0 bases; bases outside gene matches: 5. CDR3 loop: CASSPRDSPNYGYTF. DNA for the CDR3: TGCGCCAGCAGCCCCCGGGACAGCCCTAACTATGGCTACACCTTC.

The CDR3 DNA is TGTGCCAGCAGTGAAACGACAGGGGTAGTCAATCAGCCCCAGCATTTT. Its translation: CASSETTGVVNQPQHF. The chain carries TRBV2 and TRBJ1-5; 8 bases map to TRBD1. CDR1 and CDR2 (germline): SNHLY, FYNNEI. The CDR3 contains 16 residues. V gave up 2 bases and J gave up 3 bases; unmatched junction bases: 6.

The chain links TRBV6-6 to TRBJ1-1; no clear D. Between the trimmed V and J ends, which lost 0 bases and 7 bases, there was a span of 9 bases. Germline CDR1 reads MNHNY; CDR2 reads SVGAGI (reference sequence). The CDR3 is made up of 13 amino acids. CDR3 loop: CASSYSSQLEAFF. CDR3 DNA sequence: TGTGCCAGCAGTTACTCCAGTCAGCTTGAAGCTTTCTTT.

The V gene is TRBV2, the J gene TRBJ1-2, with no clear D. Deletions cut 3 bases from V and 5 bases from J, with 10 bases between. Germline loops: CDR1 SNHLY, CDR2 FYNNEI. The CDR3 runs to 13 residues. The CDR3 loop reads CASSDSDTYGYTF. CDR3 DNA sequence: TGTGCCAGCAGTGATTCCGATACTTATGGCTACACCTTC.

V usage is TRBV19 and J usage is TRBJ2-7; TRBD2 matches at 8 bases. Germline V gene sequence: CDR1 LNHDA, CDR2 SQIVND (reference sequence). The CDR3 sequence is 13 residues long. Unmatched junction bases numbered 5, after V lost 9 bases and J lost 1 base. CDR3 DNA: TGTGCCAGCATAGCGGGGACGTCCTACGAGCAGTACTTC. Translating gives CASIAGTSYEQYF.

The chain links TRBV27 to TRBJ2-3; TRBD2 matches at 12 bases. Germline V lookup: CDR1 MNHEY, CDR2 SMNVEV (reference sequence). V lost 2 bases and J lost 3; bases outside the gene matches: 15. This CDR3 is 20 amino acids long. CDR3 protein: CASSLGPLAGGLNGTDTQYF. The CDR3 DNA sequence: TGTGCCAGCAGTTTAGGACCACTAGCGGGGGGCCTCAATGGGACAGATACGCAGTATTTT.

The V call is TRBV6-6, the J call TRBJ1-2; 7 bases agree with TRBD1. With V trimmed by 5 bases and J by 3 bases, 3 bases remained unmatched. The CDR3 contains 13 residues. From germline, CDR1 is MNHNY and CDR2 SVGAGI (reference sequence). Here the CDR3 reads CASSPDRDYGYTF. The CDR3 DNA sequence: TGTGCCAGCAGTCCAGACAGGGACTATGGCTACACCTTC.

The chain couples TRBV7-6 to TRBJ2-7; D not resolved. There are 15 residues in the CDR3. Germline-derived CDR1 and CDR2 are SGHVS and FNYEAQ. V lost 4 bases, J lost 10 bases, and 23 bases lay in between. The DNA of the CDR3 is TGTGCCAGCAGCTCACAACGAGACGGCCTTTTGGATCAGTACTTC. Its protein product is CASSSQRDGLLDQYF.

The rearrangement joins TRBV7-2 to TRBJ2-7; 12 bases match TRBD2. This CDR3 region has 17 residues. The trim removed 4 bases at V and 3 bases at J, leaving 10 bases unmatched. Germline V lookup: CDR1 SGHTA, CDR2 FQGNSA. CDR3 protein: CASSSPGLAGDHYEQYF. As DNA, the CDR3 is TGTGCCAGCAGCTCCCCGGGACTAGCGGGCGACCACTACGAGCAGTACTTC.

This chain uses TRBV2 with TRBJ2-7, with D unresolved. V was shortened by 4 bases and J by 1 base, with 11 bases between the two germline ends. There are 14 residues in the CDR3. Germline assignment: CDR1 SNHLY and CDR2 FYNNEI. CDR3 sequence reads: CASSVLGSSYEQYF. The CDR3 region has the DNA TGTGCCAGCAGTGTTCTGGGGTCTTCCTACGAGCAGTACTTC.

This chain links TRBV4-3 with TRBJ2-1; 10 positions agree with TRBD2. Germline loops: CDR1 LGHNA, CDR2 YSLEER. V trimming: 0 bases; J trimming: 5 bases; junction bases outside the gene matches: 4. CDR3 size: 16 residues. CDR3 DNA: TGCGCCAGCAGCCAAGACAGCGGGAGGGGGGACAATGAGCAGTTCTTC. This gives the protein CASSQDSGRGDNEQFF.

J is TRBJ1-3 and V is TRBV27; 8 positions agree with TRBD1. V lost 6 bases, J lost 0 bases, and 4 bases stayed unmatched. Germline V gives CDR1 MNHEY, CDR2 SMNVEV (reference sequence). This CDR3 has 15 amino acids. The CDR3 region has the DNA TGTGCCAGCAGGGACAGGGCTAACTCTGGAAACACCATATATTTT. Amino acid sequence: CASRDRANSGNTIYF.

About this clone itself: This CDR3 is also generated by other DNA sequences in the sample. The chain has TRBV29-1 and TRBJ1-1; the D gene is possibly TRBD1 (5 bases). Germline values: CDR1 SQVTM, CDR2 ANQGSEA. With 4 bases removed from V and 3 bases from J, the gap between germline ends came to 6 bases. The CDR3 extends over 11 amino acids. The CDR3 DNA is TGCAGCGTTGCGGGGGACACTGAAGCTTTCTTT. Translation: CSVAGDTEAFF. The variable domain in full, with the rest retrieved from reference TRBV29-1 and TRBJ1-1, is SAVISQKPSRDICQRGTSLTIQCQVDSQVTMMFWYRQQPGQSLTLIATANQGSEATYESGFVIDKFPISRPNLTFSTLTVSNMSPEDSSIYLCSVAGDTEAFFGQGTRLTVV.

As concerns this clone: Other DNA variants within this sample encode the same CDR3. This chain connects TRBV27 to TRBJ1-5; D remains ambiguous. Germline V lookup: CDR1 MNHEY, CDR2 SMNVEV (reference sequence). The CDR3 runs to 14 residues. Trimming pared 3 bases from V and 3 bases from J, leaving 9 bases between. The CDR3 loop is CASSFGGYNQPQHF. The CDR3, as DNA: TGTGCCAGCAGTTTTGGCGGGTACAATCAGCCCCAGCATTTT.

The J gene is TRBJ2-1, the V gene TRBV14; D is undetermined. V was pared by 6 bases and J by 8 bases, with 11 bases between. CDR1 and CDR2 from the germline V gene are SGHDN and FVKESK. This CDR3 is built from 12 residues. CDR3 region: CASSLLVDEQFF. The CDR3 DNA is TGTGCCAGCAGTCTCCTAGTCGATGAGCAGTTCTTC.

This clone is a singleton in its sample. The chain joins TRBV5-1 to TRBJ2-7; D not resolved. V was pared by 3 bases and J by 3 bases, with 10 bases between. Germline CDR1 SGHRS, CDR2 YFSETQ. The CDR3 covers 13 residues. The CDR3 DNA reads as TGCGCCAGCAGCTATGAGTATCACTACGAGCAGTACTTC. Its protein product is CASSYEYHYEQYF.

The rearrangement joins TRBV6-5 to TRBJ2-5; 9 positions agree with TRBD1. V lost 5 bases and J lost 4; bases outside the gene matches: 8. CDR1 MNHEY and CDR2 SVGAGI come from the germline V gene. The CDR3 sequence is 15 residues long. The CDR3 bases are TGTGCCAGCAGTGTCGGGACAGGGCTGACAGAGACCCAGTACTTC. Translation gives CASSVGTGLTETQYF.

This rearrangement joins TRBV27 to TRBJ1-2; TRBD1 might be the D (5 bases). V was trimmed by 7 bases and J by 6 bases, leaving 18 bases between them. There are 14 residues in the CDR3. Germline CDR1 reads MNHEY; CDR2 reads SMNVEV (reference sequence). CDR3 bases: TGTGCCAGCACTTCCCGCGCAGGGCGAGATGGCTACACCTTC. It specifies CASTSRAGRDGYTF.

This clone was seen a handful of times. The chain is built from TRBV28 and TRBJ2-7; D is unresolved. Germline values: CDR1 MDHEN, CDR2 SYDVKM. This CDR3 region has 11 residues. V was trimmed by 6 bases and J by 5 bases, leaving 8 bases between them. Here the CDR3 DNA reads TGTGCCAGCAGACCTTCTGACGAGCAGTACTTC. Residues: CASRPSDEQYF.

V usage is TRBV15 and J usage is TRBJ2-7; no clear D gene. The CDR3 runs 14 residues. Germline V lookup: CDR1 LNHNV, CDR2 YYDKDF (reference sequence). The germline V and J ends were trimmed by 4 bases and 1 base, with 11 bases remaining between them. The CDR3 DNA sequence: TGTGCCACCAGCAACATCCTAGGGTCCTACGAGCAGTACTTC. This codes for CATSNILGSYEQYF.

V is TRBV30 and J is TRBJ2-1; TRBD2 agrees at 11 bases. The CDR3 spans 16 residues. Germline V gene data show CDR1 as GTSNPN and CDR2 as SVGIG (reference sequence). J lost 5 bases, V lost 0 bases, and 6 bases had no gene match. This chain's CDR3 is CAWSVLAGGPNNEQFF. CDR3 sequence (DNA): TGTGCCTGGAGTGTTTTAGCGGGAGGGCCCAACAATGAGCAGTTCTTC. The entire variable domain, with the rest obtained from reference TRBV30 and TRBJ2-1, is as follows: SQTIHQWPATLVQPVGSPLSLECTVEGTSNPNLYWYRQAAGRGLQLLFYSVGIGQISSEVPQNLSASRPQDRQFILSSKKLLLSDSGFYLCAWSVLAGGPNNEQFFGPGTRLTVL.

CDR3 protein: CASGRPGLEYEQYF. The CDR3 bases are TGTGCTAGTGGAAGACCGGGACTCGAGTACGAGCAGTACTTC. The chain links TRBV12-5 to TRBJ2-7, with D possibly matching TRBD2 (6 bases). Deletions cut 6 bases from V and 4 bases from J, with 16 bases between. Germline-derived CDR1 and CDR2 are LGHNT and FRNRAP. The CDR3 has 14 residues.

The gene calls are TRBV13 and TRBJ1-1; possibly TRBD1 for D (5 bases). The length of the CDR3 is 14 residues. The germline V gene encodes CDR1 PRHDT and CDR2 FYEKMQ (reference sequence). The germline V and J ends were trimmed by 4 bases and 4 bases, with 13 bases remaining between them. The CDR3 DNA is TGTGCCAGCAGCTCGTTACAGGAAACCACTGAAGCTTTCTTT. Translated: CASSSLQETTEAFF. Combining the CDR3 with reference TRBV13 and TRBJ1-1 gives the whole variable domain AAGVIQSPRHLIKEKRETATLKCYPIPRHDTVYWYQQGPGQDPQFLISFYEKMQSDKGSIPDRFSAQQFSDYHSELNMSSLELGDSALYFCASSSLQETTEAFFGQGTRLTVV.

This chain uses TRBV28 with TRBJ1-1; the D gene is possibly TRBD1 (5 bases). In germline, CDR1 is MDHEN, CDR2 SYDVKM. Trimming removed 4 bases from V and 0 bases from J, with 15 bases in between. CDR3 length equals 16 residues. In DNA form, the CDR3 reads TGTGCCAGCAGTTACCCCCTGGACAATTTGAACACTGAAGCTTTCTTT. Amino acids: CASSYPLDNLNTEAFF.

The rearrangement uses TRBV12-5 and TRBJ2-1; the D gene is possibly TRBD2 (6 bases). Looked up from germline, CDR1 is LGHNT and CDR2 is FRNRAP. The ends were cut back, 6 bases at V and 3 bases at J, with 15 bases in the middle. CDR3 length equals 15 residues. The CDR3 loop reads CASGPEAGDYNEQFF. In DNA, the CDR3 is TGTGCTAGTGGGCCAGAAGCGGGCGACTACAATGAGCAGTTCTTC.

The CDR3 DNA is TGTGCCAGCAGTGATTGGTCGAACACTGAAGCTTTCTTT. This sequence encodes CASSDWSNTEAFF. The chain employs TRBV25-1 and TRBJ1-1; D is unresolved. The germline V gene has CDR1 MGHDK and CDR2 SYGVNS. The CDR3 has 13 residues. Trimming left V 3 bases short and J 1 base short, with 6 bases between. Full variable domain (remainder filled in from reference TRBV25-1 and TRBJ1-1): EADIYQTPRYLVIGTGKKITLECSQTMGHDKMYWYQQDPGMELHLIHYSYGVNSTEKGDLSSESTVSRIRTEHFPLTLESARPSHTSQYLCASSDWSNTEAFFGQGTRLTVV.